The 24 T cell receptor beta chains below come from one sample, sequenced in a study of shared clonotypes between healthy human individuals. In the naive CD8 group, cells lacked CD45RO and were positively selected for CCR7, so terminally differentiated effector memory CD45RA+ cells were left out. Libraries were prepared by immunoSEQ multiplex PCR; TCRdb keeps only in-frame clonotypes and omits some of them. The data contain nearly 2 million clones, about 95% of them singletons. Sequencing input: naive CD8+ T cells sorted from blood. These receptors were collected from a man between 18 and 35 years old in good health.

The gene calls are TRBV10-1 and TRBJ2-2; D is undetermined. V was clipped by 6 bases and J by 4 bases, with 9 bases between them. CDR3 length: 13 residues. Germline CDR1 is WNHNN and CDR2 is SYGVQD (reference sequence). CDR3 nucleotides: TGCGCCAGCAGAATCACACTCACCGGGGAGCTGTTTTTT. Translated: CASRITLTGELFF.

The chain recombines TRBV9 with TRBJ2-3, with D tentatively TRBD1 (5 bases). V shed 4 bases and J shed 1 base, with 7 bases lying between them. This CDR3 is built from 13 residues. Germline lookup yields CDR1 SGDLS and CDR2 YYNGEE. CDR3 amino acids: CASSPRGTDTQYF. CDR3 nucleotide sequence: TGTGCCAGCAGCCCCAGGGGCACAGATACGCAGTATTTT.

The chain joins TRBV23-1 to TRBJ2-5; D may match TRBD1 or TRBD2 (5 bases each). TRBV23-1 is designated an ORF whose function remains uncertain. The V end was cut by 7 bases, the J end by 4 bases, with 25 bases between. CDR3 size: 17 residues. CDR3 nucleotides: TGCGCCAGCACTATCTTCAGGGACCGCCAATATGGAGAGACCCAGTACTTC. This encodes CASTIFRDRQYGETQYF.

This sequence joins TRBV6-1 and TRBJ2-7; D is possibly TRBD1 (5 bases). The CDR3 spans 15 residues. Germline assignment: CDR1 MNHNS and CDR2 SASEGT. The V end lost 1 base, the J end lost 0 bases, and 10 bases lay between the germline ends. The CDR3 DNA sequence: TGTGCCAGCAGTGAAGGTTTCGACAGCTCCTACGAGCAGTACTTC. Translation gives CASSEGFDSSYEQYF.

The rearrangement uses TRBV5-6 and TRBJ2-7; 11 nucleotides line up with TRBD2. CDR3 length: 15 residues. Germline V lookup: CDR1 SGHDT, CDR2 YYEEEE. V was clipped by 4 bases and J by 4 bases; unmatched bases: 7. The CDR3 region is CASSRLSGGAYEQYF. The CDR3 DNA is TGTGCCAGCAGCCGGCTTAGCGGGGGGGCTTACGAGCAGTACTTC.

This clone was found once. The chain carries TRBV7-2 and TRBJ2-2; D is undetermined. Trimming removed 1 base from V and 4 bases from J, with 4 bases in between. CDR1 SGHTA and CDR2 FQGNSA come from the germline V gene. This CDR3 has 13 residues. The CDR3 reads CASSLDLTGELFF. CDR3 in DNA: TGTGCCAGCAGCTTAGACCTCACCGGGGAGCTGTTTTTT.

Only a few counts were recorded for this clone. The CDR3 loop is CASSQGQEGNQPQHF. CDR3 coding DNA: TGCGCCAGCAGCCAGGGACAGGAGGGCAATCAGCCCCAGCATTTT. The rearrangement uses TRBV4-1 and TRBJ1-5; 8 nucleotides align to TRBD1. Germline V gene sequence: CDR1 MGHRA, CDR2 YSYEKL. J lost 2 bases, V lost 3 bases, and 3 bases had no gene match. The CDR3 spans 15 residues.

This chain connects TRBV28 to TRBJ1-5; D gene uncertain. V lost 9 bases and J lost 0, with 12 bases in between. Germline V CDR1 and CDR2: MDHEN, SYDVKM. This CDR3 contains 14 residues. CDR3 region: CASCRQYSNQPQHF. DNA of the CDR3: TGTGCCAGTTGCCGCCAGTATAGCAATCAGCCCCAGCATTTT.

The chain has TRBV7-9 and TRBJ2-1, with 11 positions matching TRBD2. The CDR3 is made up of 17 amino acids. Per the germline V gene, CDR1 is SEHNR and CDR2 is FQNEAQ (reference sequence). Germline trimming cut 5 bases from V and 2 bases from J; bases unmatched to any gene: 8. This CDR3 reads CASSPRTSGYAYNEQFF. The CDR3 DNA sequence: TGTGCCAGCAGCCCACGGACTAGCGGGTATGCCTACAATGAGCAGTTCTTC.

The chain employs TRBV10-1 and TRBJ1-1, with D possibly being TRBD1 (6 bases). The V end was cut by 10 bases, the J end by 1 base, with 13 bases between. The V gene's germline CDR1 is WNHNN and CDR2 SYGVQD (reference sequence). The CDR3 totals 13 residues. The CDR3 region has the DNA TGCGCCACCGTAAGGGGGGGGAACACTGAAGCTTTCTTT. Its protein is CATVRGGNTEAFF.

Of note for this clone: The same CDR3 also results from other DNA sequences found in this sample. CDR3: CASSLGAGSYEQYF. In DNA, the CDR3 is TGTGCCAGCAGCTTAGGGGCAGGGAGCTACGAGCAGTACTTC. This chain joins TRBV11-2 and TRBJ2-7; D might be TRBD1 or TRBD2, each matching 5 bases. CDR1 SGHAT and CDR2 FQNNGV come from the germline V gene. This CDR3 is built from 14 residues. The V and J ends lost 1 base and 3 bases respectively, with 10 bases between them.

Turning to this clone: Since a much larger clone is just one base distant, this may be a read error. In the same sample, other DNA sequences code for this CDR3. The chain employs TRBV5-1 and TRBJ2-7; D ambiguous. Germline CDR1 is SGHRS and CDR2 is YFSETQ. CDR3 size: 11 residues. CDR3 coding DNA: TGCGCCAGCAGTTTGGGCTACGAGCAGTACTTC. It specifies CASSLGYEQYF.

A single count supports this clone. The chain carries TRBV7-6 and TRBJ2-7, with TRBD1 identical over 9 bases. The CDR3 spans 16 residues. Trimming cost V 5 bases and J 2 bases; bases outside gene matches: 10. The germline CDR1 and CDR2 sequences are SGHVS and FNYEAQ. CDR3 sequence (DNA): TGTGCCAGCAGCCCCGAGCTATGGACAGGGGCCTACGAGCAGTACTTC. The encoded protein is CASSPELWTGAYEQYF.

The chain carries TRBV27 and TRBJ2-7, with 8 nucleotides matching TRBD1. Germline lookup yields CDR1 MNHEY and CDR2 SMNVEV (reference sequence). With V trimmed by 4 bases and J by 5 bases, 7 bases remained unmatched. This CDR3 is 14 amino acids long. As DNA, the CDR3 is TGTGCCAGCAGTTCTCGACAGGGGAGAAACGAGCAGTACTTC. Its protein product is CASSSRQGRNEQYF.

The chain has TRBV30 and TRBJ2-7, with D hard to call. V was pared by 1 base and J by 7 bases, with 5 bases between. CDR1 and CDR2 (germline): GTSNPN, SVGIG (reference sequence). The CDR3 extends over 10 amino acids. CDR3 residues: CAWSAVEQYF. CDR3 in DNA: TGTGCCTGGAGTGCTGTAGAGCAGTACTTC.

This chain's CDR3 is CASSLDSAGASYEQYF. The CDR3 region has the DNA TGCGCCAGCAGCTTGGATTCCGCAGGGGCCTCCTACGAGCAGTACTTC. The V and J genes are TRBV5-1 and TRBJ2-7, with a weak D call TRBD1 (6 bases). CDR3 length: 16 residues. The V gene lost 0 bases and the J gene lost 0 bases, with 13 bases spanning the gap. Germline loops: CDR1 SGHRS, CDR2 YFSETQ.

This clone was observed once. The CDR3 bases are TGCGCCAGCAGCTTGTTCCGGGGGTGGGAGACCCAGTACTTC. Its protein product is CASSLFRGWETQYF. This sequence joins TRBV5-1 and TRBJ2-5, with D tentatively TRBD2 (6 bases). Trimming took 1 base from V and 5 from J, leaving 12 bases between them. Germline CDR1 SGHRS, CDR2 YFSETQ. CDR3 size: 14 residues.

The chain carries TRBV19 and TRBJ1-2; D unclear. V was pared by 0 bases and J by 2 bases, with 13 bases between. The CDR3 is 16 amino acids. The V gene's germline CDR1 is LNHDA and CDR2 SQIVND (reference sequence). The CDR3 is CASSIEYESTNYGYTF. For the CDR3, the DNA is TGTGCCAGTAGTATAGAATATGAATCTACGAACTATGGCTACACCTTC.

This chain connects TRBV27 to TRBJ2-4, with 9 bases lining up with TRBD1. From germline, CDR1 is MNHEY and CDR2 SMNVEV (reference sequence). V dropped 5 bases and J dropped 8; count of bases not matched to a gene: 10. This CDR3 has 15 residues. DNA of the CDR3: TGTGCCAGCAGTCCCCACACAGGGGGCGGGGACATTCAGTACTTC. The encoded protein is CASSPHTGGGDIQYF.

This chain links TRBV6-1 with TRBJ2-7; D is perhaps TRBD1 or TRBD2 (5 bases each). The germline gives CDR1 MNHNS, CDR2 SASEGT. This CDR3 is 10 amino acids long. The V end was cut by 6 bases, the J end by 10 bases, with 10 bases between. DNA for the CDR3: TGTGCCAGCAGCGGGGACCTACAGTACTTC. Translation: CASSGDLQYF.

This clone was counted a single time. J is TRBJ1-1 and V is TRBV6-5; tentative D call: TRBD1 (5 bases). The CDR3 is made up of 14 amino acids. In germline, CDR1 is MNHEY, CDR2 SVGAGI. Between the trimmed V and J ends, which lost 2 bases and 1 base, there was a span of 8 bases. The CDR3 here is CASSYGHPNTEAFF. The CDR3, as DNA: TGTGCCAGCAGTTACGGACACCCGAACACTGAAGCTTTCTTT.

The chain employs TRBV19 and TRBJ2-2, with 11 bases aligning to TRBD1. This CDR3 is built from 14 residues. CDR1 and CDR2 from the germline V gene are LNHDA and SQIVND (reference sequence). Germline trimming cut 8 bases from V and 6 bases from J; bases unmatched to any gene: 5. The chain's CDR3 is CASGQGAWPGELFF. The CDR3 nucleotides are TGTGCCAGTGGACAGGGGGCATGGCCCGGGGAGCTGTTTTTT.

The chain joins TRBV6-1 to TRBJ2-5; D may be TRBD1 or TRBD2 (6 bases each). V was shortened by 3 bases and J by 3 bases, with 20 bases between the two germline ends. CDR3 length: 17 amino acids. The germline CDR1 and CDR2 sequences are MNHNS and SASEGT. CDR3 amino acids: CASSEGAGPILKETQYF. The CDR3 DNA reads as TGTGCCAGCAGTGAGGGGGCGGGACCTATTCTTAAAGAGACCCAGTACTTC.

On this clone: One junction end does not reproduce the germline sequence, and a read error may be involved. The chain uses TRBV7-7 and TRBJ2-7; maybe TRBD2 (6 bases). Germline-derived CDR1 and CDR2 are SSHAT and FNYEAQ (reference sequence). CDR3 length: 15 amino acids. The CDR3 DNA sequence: TGTGCTAGCAGCTCTAGCTATGGGGGGACCTACGAGCAGTACTTC. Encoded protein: CASSSSYGGTYEQYF.